This TCR beta chain was retrieved from a study of CXCR3-negative and CXCR3-positive naive CD8 T cells. Study-wide results and caveats: Fresh PBMCs went into most assays, and CXCR3 expression partly declined after cryopreservation. Sequencing showed both naive subsets with comparably high diversity, and memory CD8+ cells much lower.

With 290,000 or so cells each, the CD8+ T cell subsets were individually sorted in triplicate. UMI-labeled TRB cDNA libraries were prepared by 5' RACE. Reanalyzing the 5' RACE reads, TCRdb keeps one entry per CDR3 protein, without DNA. Reported are tens of thousands of distinct CDR3 sequences; the ten largest clones contain less than 1.6%. Germline V lookup: CDR1 DFQATT, CDR2 SNEGSKA (reference sequence). The CDR3 sequence is 14 residues long. Note on this clonotype: Its antigen remains unknown.

This receptor was obtained from a human donor in good health. Some clones in this sample may be carry-over from other donors' samples. The V and J genes are TRBV20-1 and TRBJ2-5; there is no DNA to check the TCRdb D call of TRBD2. Sequences were obtained from naive CXCR3- CD8+ T cells from blood. The sample's subset: CD45RO-CCR7+CD27+CD95- naive CD8+ T cells lacking CXCR3 (TNR3-). The CDR3 protein is CSARPGLNQETQYF.